The rows below give T cell receptor beta chains drawn from one sample of a study of circulating and synovial CD4+ cells in juvenile arthritis. TCRdb's table, derived via immunoSEQ multiplex PCR, lists solely in-frame clones and lacks some. The sample lists tens of thousands of clones, 90% to 95% occurring once. The sample taken for sequencing was CD4+ T cells from blood. The source of these receptors is a human donor with juvenile idiopathic arthritis. Both conserved end residues are part of each CDR3. The order of the fields is V gene, J gene, D gene, clone size, CDR3 protein, CDR3 DNA. A D gene is named only where the DNA matches it firmly. Clone size appears in some rows only: once, few, many, or a class for an expanded clone.

>TRBV6-1|TRBJ2-1|NA|NA
CASRTDYPSYNEQFF
TGTGCCAGCCGGACGGACTATCCTTCCTACAATGAGCAGTTCTTC
>TRBV28|TRBJ1-1|NA|NA
CASSFGGNTEAFF
TGTGCCAGCAGTTTTGGCGGGAACACTGAAGCTTTCTTT
>TRBV10-3|TRBJ2-1|NA|few
CAIQGYNEQFF
TGTGCCATCCAGGGCTACAATGAGCAGTTCTTC
>TRBV7-8|TRBJ1-1|NA|NA
CASSFQGGGNTEAFF
TGTGCCAGCAGCTTCCAAGGGGGTGGTAACACTGAAGCTTTCTTT
>TRBV5-8|TRBJ2-7|TRBD1|NA
CASSLGTGGTEQYF
TGTGCCAGCAGCTTGGGGACAGGGGGCACCGAGCAGTACTTC
>TRBV10-3|TRBJ1-5|TRBD1|NA
CAISESRGQGYQPQHF
TGTGCCATCAGTGAGTCGAGGGGGCAGGGGTATCAGCCCCAGCATTTT
>TRBV4-1|TRBJ1-4|NA|once
CASSQVLKGRAPSTNEKLFF
TGCGCCAGCAGCCAAGTTTTGAAAGGGAGGGCGCCCTCAACTAATGAAAAACTGTTTTTT
>TRBV28|TRBJ2-1|TRBD2|NA
CASRPTSGRHNEQFF
TGTGCCAGCAGGCCAACTAGCGGGAGGCACAATGAGCAGTTCTTC
>TRBV29-1|TRBJ2-1|NA|NA
CSVVLVSYNEQFF
TGCAGCGTTGTCCTCGTGTCCTACAATGAGCAGTTCTTC
>TRBV5-1|TRBJ2-1|NA|NA
CASRGLHSDNEQFF
TGCGCCTCGCGCGGTCTTCACTCTGACAATGAGCAGTTCTTC
>TRBV28|TRBJ2-7|NA|NA
CASSLGRTLTAVSF
TGTGCCAGCAGTTTGGGCCGGACACTTACGGCGGTTTCCTTC
>TRBV5-4|TRBJ1-2|NA|NA
CASSGRGVTSYGYTF
TGTGCCAGCAGCGGGAGGGGGGTTACGTCCTATGGCTACACCTTC
>TRBV11-2|TRBJ2-7|TRBD1|NA
CASSQWGTGRNEQYF
TGTGCCAGCAGTCAATGGGGGACAGGGCGGAACGAGCAGTACTTC
>TRBV19|TRBJ2-3|TRBD2|NA
CASSGGGTSGSHTQYF
TGTGCCAGTAGCGGAGGCGGGACTAGTGGGTCCCATACGCAGTATTTT
>TRBV5-4|TRBJ2-3|TRBD2|NA
CASSWGRGGDTQYF
TGTGCCAGCAGCTGGGGCCGGGGGGGAGATACGCAGTATTTT